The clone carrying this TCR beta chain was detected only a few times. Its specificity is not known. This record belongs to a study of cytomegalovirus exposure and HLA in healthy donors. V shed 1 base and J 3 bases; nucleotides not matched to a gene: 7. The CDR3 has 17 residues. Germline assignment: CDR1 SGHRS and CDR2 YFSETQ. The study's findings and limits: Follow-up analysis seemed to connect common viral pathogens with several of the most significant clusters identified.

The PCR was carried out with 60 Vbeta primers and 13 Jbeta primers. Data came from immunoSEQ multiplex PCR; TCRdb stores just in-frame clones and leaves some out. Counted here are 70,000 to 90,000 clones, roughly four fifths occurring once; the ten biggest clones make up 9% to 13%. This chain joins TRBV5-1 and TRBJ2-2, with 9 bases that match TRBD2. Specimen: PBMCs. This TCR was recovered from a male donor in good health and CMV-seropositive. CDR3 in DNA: TGCGCCAGCAGCTTGCTTCGCGGGAGGGCCTACACCGGGGAGCTGTTTTTT. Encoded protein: CASSLLRGRAYTGELFF.